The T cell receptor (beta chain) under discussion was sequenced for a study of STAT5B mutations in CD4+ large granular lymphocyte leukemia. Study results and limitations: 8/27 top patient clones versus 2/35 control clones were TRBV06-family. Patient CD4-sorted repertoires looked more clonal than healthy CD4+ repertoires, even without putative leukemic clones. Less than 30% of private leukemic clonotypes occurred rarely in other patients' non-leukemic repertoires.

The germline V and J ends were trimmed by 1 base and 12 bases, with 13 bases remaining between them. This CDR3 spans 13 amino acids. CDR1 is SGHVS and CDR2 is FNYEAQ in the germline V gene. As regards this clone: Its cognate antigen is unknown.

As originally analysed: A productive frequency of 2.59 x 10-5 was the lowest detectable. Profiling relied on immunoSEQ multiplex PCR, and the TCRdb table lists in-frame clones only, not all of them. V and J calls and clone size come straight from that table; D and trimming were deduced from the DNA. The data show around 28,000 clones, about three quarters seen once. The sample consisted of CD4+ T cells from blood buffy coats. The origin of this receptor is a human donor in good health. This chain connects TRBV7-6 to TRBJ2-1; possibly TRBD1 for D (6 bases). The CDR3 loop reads CASSLEAAGVQFF. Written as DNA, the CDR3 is TGTGCCAGCAGCTTAGAAGCGGCAGGGGTGCAGTTCTTC.